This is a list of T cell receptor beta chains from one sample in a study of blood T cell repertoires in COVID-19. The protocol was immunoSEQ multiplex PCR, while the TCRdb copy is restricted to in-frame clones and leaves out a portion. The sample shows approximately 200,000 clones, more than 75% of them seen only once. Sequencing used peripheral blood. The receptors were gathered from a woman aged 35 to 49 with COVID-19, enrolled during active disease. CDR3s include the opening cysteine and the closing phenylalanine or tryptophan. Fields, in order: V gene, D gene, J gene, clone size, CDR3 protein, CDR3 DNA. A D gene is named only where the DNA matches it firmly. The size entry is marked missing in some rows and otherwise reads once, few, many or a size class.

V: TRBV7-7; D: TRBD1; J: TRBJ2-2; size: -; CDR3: CASSSTPGGYTGELFF; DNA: TGTGCCAGCAGCTCAACACCAGGGGGTTATACCGGGGAGCTGTTTTTT
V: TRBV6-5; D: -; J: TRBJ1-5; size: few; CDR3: CASRVNRYSNQPQHF; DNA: TGTGCCAGCAGGGTAAACAGATATAGCAATCAGCCCCAGCATTTT
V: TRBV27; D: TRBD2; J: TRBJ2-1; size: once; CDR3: CASSLDWTSGRRQFF; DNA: TGTGCCAGCAGTTTAGATTGGACTAGCGGGAGACGGCAGTTCTTC
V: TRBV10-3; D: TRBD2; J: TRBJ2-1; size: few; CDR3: CAISGRAGTTNEQFF; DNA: TGTGCCATCAGTGGGAGGGCAGGGACTACCAATGAGCAGTTCTTC
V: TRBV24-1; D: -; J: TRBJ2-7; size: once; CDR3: CATSDSGRGTPNEQYF; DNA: TGTGCCACCAGTGATTCAGGCAGGGGCACCCCAAACGAGCAGTACTTC
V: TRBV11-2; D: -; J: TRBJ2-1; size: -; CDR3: CASSPSRWHTNVFF; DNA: TGTGCCAGCAGCCCTAGTAGGTGGCATACAAACGTGTTCTTC
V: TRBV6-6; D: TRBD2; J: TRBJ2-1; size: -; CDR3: CASRGLADEQFF; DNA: TGTGCCAGCAGAGGACTAGCCGATGAGCAGTTCTTC
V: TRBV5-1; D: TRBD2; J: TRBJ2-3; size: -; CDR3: CASSLVLAGGTDTQYF; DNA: TGCGCCAGCAGCTTGGTCCTAGCGGGGGGGACAGATACGCAGTATTTT
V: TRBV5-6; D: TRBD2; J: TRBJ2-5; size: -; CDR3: CASSLRTSGGIETQYF; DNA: TGTGCCAGCAGCTTGAGGACTAGCGGGGGAATAGAGACCCAGTACTTC
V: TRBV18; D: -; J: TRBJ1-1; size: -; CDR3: CASSPREMNTEAFF; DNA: TGTGCCAGCTCACCGCGGGAGATGAACACTGAAGCTTTCTTT
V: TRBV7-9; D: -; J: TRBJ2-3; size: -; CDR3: CASSPQPGLITDTQYF; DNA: TGTGCCAGCAGCCCCCAACCGGGACTGATCACAGATACGCAGTATTTT
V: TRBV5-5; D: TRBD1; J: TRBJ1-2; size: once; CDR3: CASRATGTGYRGYTF; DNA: TGTGCCAGCAGGGCGACCGGGACAGGGTATCGTGGCTACACCTTC
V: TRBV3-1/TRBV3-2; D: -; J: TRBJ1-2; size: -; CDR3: CASSPGSNYGYTF; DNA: TGTGCCAGCAGCCCGGGGAGTAACTATGGCTACACCTTC
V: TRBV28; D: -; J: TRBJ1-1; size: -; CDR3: CASPGRSHLPITGTEAFF; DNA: TGTGCCAGCCCTGGAAGGAGCCACTTACCCATTACAGGCACTGAAGCTTTCTTT
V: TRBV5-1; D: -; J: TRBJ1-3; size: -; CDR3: CASHPEGATGNTIYF; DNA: TGCGCCAGCCACCCGGAGGGAGCCACTGGAAACACCATATATTTT
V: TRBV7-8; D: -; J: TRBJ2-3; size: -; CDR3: CASSRRPSGDTQYF; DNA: TGTGCCAGCAGCCGACGGCCGAGCGGGGATACGCAGTATTTT
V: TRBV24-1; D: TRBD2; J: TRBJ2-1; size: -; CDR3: CATSGPGTSGSSYNEQFF; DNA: TGTGCCACCAGTGGTCCCGGGACTAGCGGGAGCTCCTACAATGAGCAGTTCTTC
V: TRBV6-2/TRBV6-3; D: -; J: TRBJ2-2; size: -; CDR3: CASSYEGANTGELFF; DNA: TGTGCCAGCAGTTACGAGGGGGCGAACACCGGGGAGCTGTTTTTT
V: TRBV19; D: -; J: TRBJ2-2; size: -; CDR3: CASSGELGSTGELFF; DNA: TGTGCCAGTAGCGGGGAACTCGGGAGCACCGGGGAGCTGTTTTTT
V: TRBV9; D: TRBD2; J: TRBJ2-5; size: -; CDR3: CASSPWTSGVLTETQYF; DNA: TGTGCCAGCAGCCCCTGGACTAGCGGGGTCCTCACCGAGACCCAGTACTTC
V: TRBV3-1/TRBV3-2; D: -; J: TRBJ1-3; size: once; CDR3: CASSRSTGGGNTIYF; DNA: TGTGCCAGCAGCCGGTCGACAGGAGGTGGAAACACCATATATTTT
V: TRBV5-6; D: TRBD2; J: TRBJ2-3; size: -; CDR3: CASSRGGADTQYF; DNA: TGTGCCAGCAGCCGCGGGGGGGCAGATACGCAGTATTTT
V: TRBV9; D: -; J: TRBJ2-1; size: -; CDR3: CASSTGGLAGRRQFF; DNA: TGTGCCAGCAGCACAGGGGGACTAGCCGGCCGGCGGCAGTTCTTC
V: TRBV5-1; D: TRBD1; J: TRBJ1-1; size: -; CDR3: CASGNGQGDTEAFF; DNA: TGCGCCAGCGGCAATGGACAGGGGGACACTGAAGCTTTCTTT
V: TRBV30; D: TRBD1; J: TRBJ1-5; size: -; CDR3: CAWKLGGAGNQPQHF; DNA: TGTGCCTGGAAACTAGGGGGCGCGGGCAATCAGCCCCAGCATTTT
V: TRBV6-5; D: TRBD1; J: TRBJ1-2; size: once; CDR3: CASSYRTGGYTF; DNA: TGTGCCAGCAGTTATCGGACAGGAGGCTACACCTTC
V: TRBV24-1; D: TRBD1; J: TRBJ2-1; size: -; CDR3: CATMDRGFGEQFF; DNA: TGTGCCACGATGGACAGGGGGTTTGGTGAGCAGTTCTTC
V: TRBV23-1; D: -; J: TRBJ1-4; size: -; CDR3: CAATRQAEKLFF; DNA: TGCGCCGCCACCCGACAGGCTGAAAAACTGTTTTTT
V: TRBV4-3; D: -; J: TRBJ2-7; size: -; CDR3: CASSLGSGQGGYEQYF; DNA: TGCGCCAGCAGCCTAGGGTCAGGACAGGGAGGGTACGAGCAGTACTTC
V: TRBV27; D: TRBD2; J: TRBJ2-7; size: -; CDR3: CASSLSSGPTYEQYF; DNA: TGTGCCAGCAGTTTATCTAGCGGGCCGACCTACGAGCAGTACTTC
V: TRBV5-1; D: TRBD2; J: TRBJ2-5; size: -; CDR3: CASRVSGGEETQYF; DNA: TGCGCCAGCAGGGTTAGCGGGGGGGAAGAGACCCAGTACTTC
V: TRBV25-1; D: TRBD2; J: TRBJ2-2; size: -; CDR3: CASSEPLGRGTGELFF; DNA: TGTGCCAGCAGCGAACCCCTCGGGAGGGGCACCGGGGAGCTGTTTTTT
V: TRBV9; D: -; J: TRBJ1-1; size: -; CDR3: CASSVSPGTTNTEAFF; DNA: TGTGCCAGCAGCGTGAGTCCCGGGACAACGAACACTGAAGCTTTCTTT
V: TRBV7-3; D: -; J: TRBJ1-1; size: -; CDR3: CASRTGLPGTEAFF; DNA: TGTGCCAGCAGGACGGGACTCCCAGGGACTGAAGCTTTCTTT
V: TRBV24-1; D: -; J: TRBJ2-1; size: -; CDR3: CATRAGVDNEQFF; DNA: TGTGCCACGCGCGCAGGGGTTGACAATGAGCAGTTCTTC